Described below is a single T cell receptor beta chain sequence and its context. This clone is large (0.1 to 1%) in its sample. Its antigen specificity is not known. It has no much larger one-base neighbor in the sample; base qualities were not kept. At the time samples were collected, the patients were not on therapy, although their prior treatments varied from chemotherapy, radiotherapy, surgery and immunotherapy to none at all. After thawing, cells were enriched for T lymphocytes using a negative-selection kit, and EpCAM beads were added for tumor-infiltrating lymphocytes. For the CD8 TIL subsets, CD3+CD4-CD8+CD45RA- cells were FACS-sorted and divided into DN, SP and DP based on their expression of CD39 and CD103. Tumor specimens were minced and digested with hyaluronidase, collagenase and DNase for 1 h, filtered, Ficoll-enriched and cryopreserved. Populations were sorted on a FACSAria II to about 99% purity, and cell pellets were frozen without culture for TCR sequencing.

This sample was taken from a study of CD39 and CD103 CD8 tumor-infiltrating T cells (dated by TCRdb to 2017 to 2018). General notes on the study: Repertoire comparisons were shown for an HPV-positive HNSCC, an HPV-negative HNSCC, an ovarian cancer and a melanoma patient. Deep sequencing of TCRbeta CDR3 was used to compare the repertoires of CD8 TIL subsets, defined by CD103 and CD39, against those of peripheral memory CD8 T cells. Overall results and qualifications from the work: Clonotypes from DP TILs were seldom detected in blood or uninvolved lymph node, while clonotypes from DN TILs overlapped to a large extent with peripheral memory CD8 repertoires. DP CD8 TILs appeared more oligoclonal than DN and SP CD8 TILs and blood memory CD8 T cells, with top 30 clonotypes covering roughly 50-90%.

For each subset, genomic DNA was extracted from around 10,000 to 100,000 sorted cells using the DNeasy Blood and Tissue Kit. The immunoSEQ service sequenced and mapped the TCRbeta V-J or V-D-J regions, with each sample reaching coverage above 9.5x. The published analysis was carried out like this. Only productive rearrangements exported from the immunoSEQ Analyzer platform were analyzed, with clonality assessed on the 500 most abundant clones. The Morisita-Horn similarity index and the Jaccard index were used to quantify repertoire overlap between populations. Morisita-Horn similarity between CD8 T-cell subset TCR repertoires was measured in over five cancer patients. TCRdb took this table from immuneACCESS and kept in-frame rearrangements with V and J called. Such tables lack part of the clones; where checked against another copy, unresolved V genes explain under half of the gap, and the rest is unexplained. The D gene and trimming were derived from the DNA, and the V and J assignments and clone size from that table. The sample table shows about 3,400 clones, and approximately 63% are seen once. Together, the top ten hold roughly 25% of the sample.

CDR1 and CDR2, per the germline V gene (reference sequence), are SEHNR and FQNEAQ. Its CDR3 holds 14 amino acids, cysteine through phenylalanine. The entry retains the CDR3 DNA only, 42 bases that are in frame from base 1. A distance of 17 bases separates the germline ends of V and J, which lose 5 bases and 9 bases respectively. Sequencing was carried out using CD39- CD103- CD8+ T cells sorted from the tumor. Sample cell subset or site, as interpreted from the label and publication: CD103-CD39- double-negative CD45RA- CD8 T cells. Rearrangement joined TRBV7-9 to TRBJ2-1, and the D gene may be TRBD2, 6 bases matching. The sequence was obtained from a human donor with head and neck squamous cell carcinoma. The CDR3: CASSKGTSSGEQFF. The sequenced DNA is TGTGCCAGCAGCAAAGGGACTTCCTCCGGTGAGCAGTTCTTC.